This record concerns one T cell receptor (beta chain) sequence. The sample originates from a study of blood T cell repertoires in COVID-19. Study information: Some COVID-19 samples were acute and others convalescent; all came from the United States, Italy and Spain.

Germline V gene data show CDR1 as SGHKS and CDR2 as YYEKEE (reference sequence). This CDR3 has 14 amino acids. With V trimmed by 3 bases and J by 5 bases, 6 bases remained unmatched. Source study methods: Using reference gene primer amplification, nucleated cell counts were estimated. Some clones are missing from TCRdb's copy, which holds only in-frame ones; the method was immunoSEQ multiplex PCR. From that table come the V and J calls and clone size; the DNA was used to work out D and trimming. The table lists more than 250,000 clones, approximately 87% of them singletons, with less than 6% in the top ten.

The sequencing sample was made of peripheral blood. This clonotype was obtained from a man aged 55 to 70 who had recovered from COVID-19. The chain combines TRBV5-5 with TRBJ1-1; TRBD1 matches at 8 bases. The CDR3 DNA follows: TGTGCCAGCAGCTCGGAGACAGGGGTTACTGAAGCTTTCTTT. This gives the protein CASSSETGVTEAFF.